Listed below are T cell receptor beta chains from one sample, sequenced in a study of tumor and adjacent non-tumor tissue in lung cancer. TCRdb recomputed calls from the multiplex PCR reads with MiXCR, one row per CDR3 protein. This sample has around 66,000 distinct CDR3 sequences, with about 80% found just once. The sequenced sample was lung tumor tissue. These receptors came from a man in his fifties or sixties with non-small cell lung cancer. The CDR3 runs from the conserved cysteine through the conserved F or W. D genes are given only for firm matches. The listing skips clone size in some rows; elsewhere it reads once, few, many or a size class.

TRBV10-1	TRBD1	TRBJ2-1	many	CASSESRRGQGVDEQFF	TGCGCCAGCAGTGAGTCGAGGCGCGGACAGGGGGTTGATGAGCAGTTCTTC
TRBV6-1	NA	TRBJ2-6	many	CASVRDTVFTDSGANVLTF	TGTGCCAGCGTAAGGGACACCGTTTTTACGGACTCTGGGGCCAACGTCCTGACTTTC
TRBV20-1	NA	TRBJ2-7	NA	CCARKGLAGGREQYF	TGCTGTGCTAGAAAAGGACTGGCAGGAGGACGAGAACAGTACTTC
TRBV6-2/TRBV6-3	NA	TRBJ2-5	NA	CASSLEGVETQCF	TGTGCCAGCAGTCTCGAGGGGGTAGAGACCCAGTGCTTC
TRBV5-1	NA	TRBJ2-3	NA	CASSLAGTDTQYF	TGCGCCAGCAGCTTGGCCGGGACAGATACGCAGTATTTT
TRBV20-1	NA	TRBJ2-2	many	CSATPADSRTGELFF	TGCAGTGCGACCCCCGCGGACAGTAGGACCGGGGAGCTGTTTTTT
TRBV20-1	NA	TRBJ1-1	NA	CSGTLGNTEVFF	TGTAGCGGTACCCTCGGGAACACTGAAGTTTTCTTT
TRBV6-1	TRBD2	TRBJ2-7	medium-sized	CASSEPGLARYEQYF	TGTGCCAGCAGTGAACCGGGACTAGCAAGATACGAGCAGTACTTC
TRBV20-1	TRBD2	TRBJ2-7	NA	CSATGTSRGFDEEYF	TGCAGTGCTACAGGGACTAGCAGGGGATTCGACGAGGAGTACTTC
TRBV6-2/TRBV6-3	TRBD1	TRBJ2-4	few	CASSARDRGRVTKNIQYF	TGTGCCAGTAGTGCCCGGGACAGGGGGCGCGTTACCAAAAACATTCAGTACTTC
TRBV5-1	NA	TRBJ2-7	few	CASSPGPRKDEQYF	TGCGCCAGCAGCCCCGGGCCACGAAAGGACGAGCAGTACTTC
TRBV6-5	NA	TRBJ1-5	once	CASSYSVGNQHHHF	TGTGCCAGCAGTTATTCGGTGGGTAATCAGCACCATCATTTT
TRBV29-1	NA	TRBJ2-1	NA	CIVAGILGGVIEQFF	TGCATAGTCGCGGGGATTTTGGGCGGGGTAATTGAGCAGTTCTTC
TRBV12-3/TRBV12-4	NA	TRBJ1-5	NA	CASSFRPTQPQHF	TGTGCCAGCAGTTTTCGTCCCACTCAGCCCCAGCACTTT
TRBV6-6	TRBD1	TRBJ1-6	NA	CATAVGTVTYNSPFHF	TGTGCCACCGCAGTTGGGACAGTGACCTATAATTCACCTTTCCACTTT
TRBV20-1	NA	TRBJ2-2	many	CRFVAGELFF	TGCAGATTCGTCGCCGGGGAGCTGTTTTTT
TRBV12-3/TRBV12-4	NA	TRBJ1-4	NA	CASSLGEKLFF	TGTGCCAGCAGTTTGGGTGAAAAATTGTTTTTT
TRBV10-3	TRBD2	TRBJ2-6	NA	CAISEYGTNGRDPGANVPTF	TGTGCCATCAGTGAATATGGGACTAACGGGAGGGACCCTGGGGCCAACGTCCCGACTTTC
TRBV6-6	NA	TRBJ2-2	NA	CAISFLAANTGEPFF	TGTGCCATCAGTTTCTTAGCAGCGAACACCGGGGAGCCGTTTTTT
TRBV6-5	NA	TRBJ2-7	NA	CASSYSQDSGQYF	TGTGCCAGCAGTTACAGCCAGGACAGTGGGCAATACTTC
TRBV10-3	TRBD1	TRBJ1-1	NA	CARRQGLDSEAFF	TGTGCCAGACGACAGGGGCTGGACAGTGAAGCTTTCTTT
TRBV6-1	NA	TRBJ2-6	NA	CACSAIGAPGANVLTF	TGTGCCTGCAGTGCAATTGGGGCACCCGGGGCCAACGTCCTGACATTC
TRBV12-3/TRBV12-4	TRBD2	TRBJ2-1	few	CVSSPGLANDEQFF	TGTGTCAGCAGTCCAGGACTAGCGAATGATGAGCAGTTCTTC
TRBV6-2/TRBV6-3	NA	TRBJ2-7	NA	CASSHQEGVRHEQYF	TGTGCCAGCAGCCACCAGGAGGGAGTAAGGCACGAGCAGTACTTC
TRBV24-1	NA	TRBJ1-5	NA	CATSDSGPNDQPQHF	TGTGCCACCAGTGATAGTGGACCTAACGATCAGCCCCAGCATTTT
TRBV6-6	NA	TRBJ2-1	once	CASSGQRYEQFF	TGTGCCAGCAGTGGACAGCGCTATGAGCAGTTCTTC
TRBV5-1	NA	TRBJ2-5	NA	CASSLDGVREETQYF	TGCGCCAGCAGCTTGGACGGCGTACGAGAAGAGACCCAGTACTTC
TRBV11-1	NA	TRBJ2-5	few	CARSLAGLAETQYF	TGTGCCAGGAGCTTAGCAGGTCTAGCGGAGACCCAGTACTTC
TRBV20-1	TRBD1	TRBJ2-1	NA	CSASRDSYYKEQFF	TGCAGTGCTAGCCGGGACAGCTACTACAAAGAGCAGTTCTTC
TRBV20-1	TRBD1	TRBJ2-7	NA	CSARDRSDKQHF	TGCAGTGCGAGGGACAGATCCGACAAGCAGCACTTC
TRBV6-2/TRBV6-3	TRBD2	TRBJ2-3	NA	CASSYQSSGSDTQYF	TGTGCTAGCAGTTACCAGAGTAGCGGGTCAGATACGCAGTATTTT
TRBV11-3	NA	TRBJ2-3	NA	CVSSSRLADSTDTQYF	TGTGTCAGCAGCTCCAGGCTAGCAGATAGCACGGATACGCAGTATTTT
TRBV6-2/TRBV6-3	NA	TRBJ2-3	NA	CACTGSSSDTQYF	TGTGCCTGTACCGGGAGTAGCTCAGATACGCAGTATTTT
TRBV6-1	NA	TRBJ1-3	NA	CARKQGSGNTTYF	TGTGCCAGGAAACAGGGTTCTGGAAACACCACATATTTT
TRBV29-1	TRBD1	TRBJ2-7	few	CSATSGGQGSHEQYF	TGCAGCGCAACAAGTGGGGGACAGGGCTCCCACGAGCAGTACTTC
TRBV6-1	NA	TRBJ2-3	NA	CARSEGTRKDKQYF	TGTGCCAGAAGTGAAGGGACTCGCAAAGATAAGCAGTATTTT
TRBV5-4	TRBD1	TRBJ2-2	NA	CASSFRGTAKTRELFF	TGTGCCAGCAGCTTCCGAGGGACAGCGAAAACCAGGGAGCTGTTTTTT
TRBV20-1	NA	TRBJ2-1	NA	CSASSSQRANEQLF	TGCAGTGCGAGTAGCAGCCAACGGGCCAATGAGCAGTTATTC
TRBV12-3/TRBV12-4	NA	TRBJ2-5	NA	CASSFGQGGEAQYF	TGTGCCAGCAGTTTTGGGCAGGGGGGCGAGGCCCAGTATTTC
TRBV5-5	NA	TRBJ1-1	NA	CVSSPDGKAFF	TGTGTCAGCAGCCCTGATGGAAAGGCTTTCTTT
TRBV20-1	NA	TRBJ2-7	NA	CIAGRSDTHEQYF	TGCATTGCTGGGCGTAGCGATACCCACGAGCAGTACTTC
TRBV20-1	NA	TRBJ2-7	NA	CSATAGTASSYEQYF	TGCAGTGCTACAGCAGGGACGGCGAGCTCCTACGAGCAGTACTTC
TRBV6-6	TRBD1	TRBJ2-5	NA	CTSSYRDRGKETQYF	TGTACCAGTAGTTACCGGGACAGGGGCAAAGAGACCCAGTACTTC
TRBV29-1	TRBD1	TRBJ1-1	few	CSASTGGDTEVFF	TGCAGCGCCTCGACAGGGGGGGACACTGAAGTTTTCTTC
TRBV20-1	NA	TRBJ2-5	NA	CSTYGEDVEKQYF	TGCAGTACTTACGGAGAGGATGTGGAGAAACAGTACTTC
TRBV29-1	NA	TRBJ2-3	NA	CSVPQPVVSDTQYF	TGCAGCGTCCCACAGCCAGTAGTGTCGGATACGCAGTATTTT
TRBV10-2	NA	TRBJ2-2	NA	CASTHTGDLFF	TGCGCCAGCACTCACACCGGGGATCTGTTTTTC